These 5 T cell receptor beta chains share one sample of origin, sequenced in a study of cytomegalovirus exposure and HLA in healthy donors (dated by TCRdb to about 2017). The method was the immunoSEQ multiplex PCR assay. For the multiplex PCR, a mixture combining 60 forward primers for TCR Vbeta segments and 13 reverse primers for TCR Jbeta segments was used. TCRdb carries this immuneACCESS record with in-frame sequences only. Its versions omit some clonotypes, under half of them owing to an unresolved V gene in the studies checked, with the rest unexplained. The sample includes some 120,000 clones, with 70% to 75% observed a single time. Over 2% of the sample is held by the ten biggest clonotypes. Source material: PBMCs. These receptors originate from a woman aged 40 to 50 in good health and CMV-seropositive.

This clone has only a few counts. The gene calls are TRBV28 and TRBJ1-2; D gene ambiguous. The CDR3 runs 13 residues. The germline V gene encodes CDR1 MDHEN and CDR2 SYDVKM. V lost 10 bases, J lost 8 bases, and 20 bases lay in between. CDR3 sequence reads: CATSTLQTWGYTF. In nucleotides, the CDR3 is TGTGCCACCTCTACCCTCCAGACTTGGGGCTACACCTTC.

V is TRBV29-1 and J is TRBJ1-2; 7 positions match TRBD1. The V gene's germline CDR1 is SQVTM and CDR2 ANQGSEA. V shed 1 base and J 4 bases; nucleotides not matched to a gene: 9. The CDR3 contains 15 residues. In DNA form, the CDR3 reads TGCAGCGTTGAAGGGTGGAGGGGGCTAAGCTATGGCTACACCTTC. Its translation is CSVEGWRGLSYGYTF.

CDR3 sequence reads: CASSLEAVSRRNTEAFF. The CDR3 DNA reads as TGTGCCAGCAGCTTAGAAGCGGTCTCCCGGAGGAACACTGAAGCTTTCTTT. The J gene is TRBJ1-1, the V gene TRBV7-2; D uncertain. Germline CDR1 and CDR2: SGHTA and FQGNSA. Trimming removed 1 base from V and 1 base from J, with 16 bases in between. The CDR3 totals 17 residues.

The J gene is TRBJ2-5, the V gene TRBV5-4, with 8 bases lining up with TRBD1. Germline V lookup: CDR1 SGHNT, CDR2 YYREEE (reference sequence). The CDR3 spans 14 residues. V dropped 1 base and J dropped 5; count of bases not matched to a gene: 4. The CDR3 region is CASSLQDREETQYF. The CDR3 DNA follows: TGTGCCAGCAGCTTGCAGGACAGGGAGGAGACCCAGTACTTC. Drawing the rest from reference TRBV5-4 and TRBJ2-5, the complete variable domain is ETGVTQSPTHLIKTRGQQVTLRCSSQSGHNTVSWYQQALGQGPQFIFQYYREEENGRGNFPPRFSGLQFPNYSSELNVNALELDDSALYLCASSLQDREETQYFGPGTRLLVL.

The rearrangement joins TRBV7-2 to TRBJ2-3; TRBD2 matches at 7 bases. The junction had 8 bases not matched to a gene; V was cut back by 2 bases and J by 3 bases. This CDR3 has 16 residues. Germline values: CDR1 SGHTA, CDR2 FQGNSA. The CDR3 sequence is CASSLKRGGGTDTQYF. CDR3 DNA: TGTGCCAGCAGCTTAAAGCGGGGCGGGGGTACAGATACGCAGTATTTT. Combining the CDR3 with reference TRBV7-2 and TRBJ2-3 gives the whole variable domain GAGVSQSPSNKVTEKGKDVELRCDPISGHTALYWYRQSLGQGLEFLIYFQGNSAPDKSGLPSDRFSAERTGGSVSTLTIQRTQQEDSAVYLCASSLKRGGGTDTQYFGPGTRLTVL.